These 10 T cell receptor beta chains share one sample of origin, sequenced in a study of control samples from healthy donors and cancer patients. TCRdb keeps only in-frame clones here, not all; method: immunoSEQ multiplex PCR. The repertoire has around 130,000 clones, approximately 91% of them found once; the top ten carry roughly 3.4%. Sequencing used blood. The receptor set was obtained from a man in his fifties or sixties in good health.

This sequence joins TRBV19 and TRBJ2-1, with 7 bases aligning to TRBD2. Per the germline V gene, CDR1 is LNHDA and CDR2 is SQIVND (reference sequence). The CDR3 covers 15 residues. With 4 bases clipped from V and 8 bases from J, the junction kept 11 bases outside the gene matches. The CDR3 nucleotides read TGTGCCAGTAGTAGGGCCCGAGCGGGGAGGGATGAGCAGTTCTTC. Translation: CASSRARAGRDEQFF. The whole variable domain, filled in from reference TRBV19 and TRBJ2-1, reads DGGITQSPKYLFRKEGQNVTLSCEQNLNHDAMYWYRQDPGQGLRLIYYSQIVNDFQKGDIAEGYSVSREKKESFPLTVTSAQKNPTAFYLCASSRARAGRDEQFFGPGTRLTVL.

This clone was counted once. CDR3 bases: TGTGCCAGCAGCTTCGTCGCCGGGACAGGGAGCACTGAAGCTTTCTTT. Translation gives CASSFVAGTGSTEAFF. This sequence joins TRBV12-1 and TRBJ1-1; TRBD1, the table's D call, lacks a check against the DNA. TRBV12-1 is flagged as a pseudogene. The length of the CDR3 is 16 residues.

The rearrangement uses TRBV6-5 and TRBJ2-7, with 7 bases aligning to TRBD1. The V gene's germline CDR1 is MNHEY and CDR2 SVGAGI. After removal of 7 bases from V and 3 bases from J, the junction contained 9 bases not matched to a gene. The CDR3 has 14 amino acids. For the CDR3, the DNA is TGTGCCAGCATGGCCTTGACAGGGATCTACGAGCAGTACTTC. Its translation is CASMALTGIYEQYF.

V and J are TRBV5-6 and TRBJ2-7; D remains unclear. Germline CDR1 SGHDT, CDR2 YYEEEE. This CDR3 region has 15 residues. Deletions cut 0 bases from V and 7 bases from J, with 17 bases between. CDR3 in DNA: TGTGCCAGCAGCTTGGGGATGAGCGCGGCTAGAGAGCAGTACTTC. Translation: CASSLGMSAAREQYF.

V is TRBV21-1 and J is TRBJ2-4; the table's D call TRBD1 went unverified against the DNA. TRBV21-1 represents a pseudogene. The CDR3 totals 15 residues. CDR3 in DNA: TGTGCCAGCAGTAGGGGTTTAATAGCCAAAAACATTCAGTACTTC. Translated: CASSRGLIAKNIQYF.

The chain combines TRBV5-4 with TRBJ2-1; unclear D gene. The CDR3 runs 12 residues. The V gene lost 4 bases and the J gene lost 6 bases, with 8 bases spanning the gap. Germline assignment: CDR1 SGHNT and CDR2 YYREEE (reference sequence). The CDR3 coding sequence is TGTGCCAGCAGCCCAGACCGCAATGAGCAGTTCTTC. Its translation: CASSPDRNEQFF.

The V call is TRBV30, the J call TRBJ2-2; 7 bases agree with TRBD1. CDR3 length equals 13 residues. The V gene's germline CDR1 is GTSNPN and CDR2 SVGIG (reference sequence). V gave up 0 bases and J gave up 6 bases; unmatched junction bases: 1. CDR3 bases: TGTGCCTGGAGTGTACAGGGGTCCGGGGAGCTGTTTTTT. This gives the protein CAWSVQGSGELFF.

The genes are TRBV6-5 and TRBJ1-3; a possible D gene is TRBD1 (5 bases). Trimming pared 3 bases from V and 0 bases from J, leaving 9 bases between. The CDR3 length is 15 residues. Germline V gene data show CDR1 as MNHEY and CDR2 as SVGAGI. The CDR3 sequence: CASSYGGDSGNTIYF. DNA of the CDR3: TGTGCCAGCAGTTATGGGGGGGACTCTGGAAACACCATATATTTT.

The table lists this clone with a few counts. The chain couples TRBV30 to TRBJ2-7; D tentatively fits TRBD1 or TRBD2 (5 bases each). In germline, CDR1 is GTSNPN, CDR2 SVGIG (reference sequence). The CDR3 is 16 amino acids. V was pared by 0 bases and J by 3 bases, with 18 bases between. As DNA, the CDR3 is TGTGCCTGGAGTGTACGGGGCAGGGAAGGTGTCTACGAGCAGTACTTC. This sequence encodes CAWSVRGREGVYEQYF.

The chain combines TRBV7-8 with TRBJ2-1; 9 positions match TRBD2. The CDR3 extends over 15 amino acids. The J segment lost 10 bases and the V segment lost 4 bases, leaving 11 bases of the junction unmatched. Germline CDR1 and CDR2: SGHVS and FQNEAQ. CDR3 coding DNA: TGTGCCAGCAGCTCACTAGCGGGTCAGACCAGAGAGCAGTTCTTC. The encoded protein is CASSSLAGQTREQFF.